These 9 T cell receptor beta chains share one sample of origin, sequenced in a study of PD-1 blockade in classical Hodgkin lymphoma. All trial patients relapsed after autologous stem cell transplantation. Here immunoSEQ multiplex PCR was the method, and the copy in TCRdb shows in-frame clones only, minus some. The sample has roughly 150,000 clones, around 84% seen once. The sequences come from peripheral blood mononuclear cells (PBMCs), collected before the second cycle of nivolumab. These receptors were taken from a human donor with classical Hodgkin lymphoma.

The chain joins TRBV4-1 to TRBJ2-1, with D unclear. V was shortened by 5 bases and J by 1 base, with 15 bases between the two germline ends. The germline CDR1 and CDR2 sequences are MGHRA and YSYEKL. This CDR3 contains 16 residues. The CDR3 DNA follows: TGCGCCAGCAGCGCCTACGAGCGCCTATCCTACAATGAGCAGTTCTTC. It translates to CASSAYERLSYNEQFF.

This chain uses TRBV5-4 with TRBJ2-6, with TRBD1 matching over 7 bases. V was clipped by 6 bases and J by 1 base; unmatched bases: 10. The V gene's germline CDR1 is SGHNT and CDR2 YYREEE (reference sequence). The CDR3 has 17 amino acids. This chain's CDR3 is CASKKGGLVSGANVLTF. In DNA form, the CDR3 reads TGTGCCAGCAAGAAAGGGGGCTTGGTATCTGGGGCCAACGTCCTGACTTTC. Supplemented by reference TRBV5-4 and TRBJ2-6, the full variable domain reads ETGVTQSPTHLIKTRGQQVTLRCSSQSGHNTVSWYQQALGQGPQFIFQYYREEENGRGNFPPRFSGLQFPNYSSELNVNALELDDSALYLCASKKGGLVSGANVLTFGAGSRLTVL.

The CDR3, as DNA: TGCAGCGCCGCGGGGGGGGCCGAAGAGACCCAGTACTTC. Protein: CSAAGGAEETQYF. This chain uses TRBV29-1 with TRBJ2-5, with TRBD2 identical over 9 bases. CDR3 size: 13 residues. Germline-derived CDR1 and CDR2 are SQVTM and ANQGSEA. Trimming took 7 bases from V and 3 from J; bases not matched to a gene: 6.

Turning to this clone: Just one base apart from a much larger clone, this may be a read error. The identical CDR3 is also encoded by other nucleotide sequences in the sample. The CDR3 DNA reads TGTGCCAGCAGCTCCTACTACGAGCAGTACTTC. This codes for CASSSYYEQYF. The J gene is TRBJ2-7, the V gene TRBV27; the D is unclear. V was cut by 6 bases and J by 3 bases, with 6 bases left in between. The CDR3 sequence is 11 residues long. Germline V gives CDR1 MNHEY, CDR2 SMNVEV (reference sequence).

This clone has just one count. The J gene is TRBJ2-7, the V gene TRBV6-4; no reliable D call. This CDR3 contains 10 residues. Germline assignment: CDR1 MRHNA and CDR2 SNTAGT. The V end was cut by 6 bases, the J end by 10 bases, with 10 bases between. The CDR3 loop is CASRNYPQYF. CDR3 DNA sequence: TGTGCCAGCAGGAACTACCCCCAGTACTTC.

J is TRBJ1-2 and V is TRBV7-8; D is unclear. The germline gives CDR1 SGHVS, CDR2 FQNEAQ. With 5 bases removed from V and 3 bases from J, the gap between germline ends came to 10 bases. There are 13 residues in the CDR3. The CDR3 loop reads CASSQTPDYGYTF. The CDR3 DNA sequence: TGTGCCAGCAGCCAAACACCGGACTATGGCTACACCTTC.

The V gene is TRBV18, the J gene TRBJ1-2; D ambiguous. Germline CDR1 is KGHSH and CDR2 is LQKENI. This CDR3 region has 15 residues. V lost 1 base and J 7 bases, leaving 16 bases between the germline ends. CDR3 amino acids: CASSPLAVELVGYTF. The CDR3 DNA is TGTGCCAGCTCACCACTAGCTGTGGAGCTTGTTGGCTACACCTTC.

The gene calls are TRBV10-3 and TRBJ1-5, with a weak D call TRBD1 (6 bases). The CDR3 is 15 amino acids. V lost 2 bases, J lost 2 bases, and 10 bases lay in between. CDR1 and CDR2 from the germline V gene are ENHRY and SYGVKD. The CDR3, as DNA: TGTGCCATCAGTGAGACAACAGGGCGCAATCAGCCCCAGCATTTT. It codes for CAISETTGRNQPQHF.

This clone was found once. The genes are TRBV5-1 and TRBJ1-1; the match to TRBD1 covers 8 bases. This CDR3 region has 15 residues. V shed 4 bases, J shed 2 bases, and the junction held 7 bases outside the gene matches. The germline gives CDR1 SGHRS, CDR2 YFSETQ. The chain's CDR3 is CASSLDRAFNTEAFF. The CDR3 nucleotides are TGCGCCAGCAGCCTGGACAGGGCCTTTAACACTGAAGCTTTCTTT.